This TCR beta chain was obtained from a study of blood T cell repertoires in COVID-19. At the level of the study: The United States, Italy and Spain supplied acute and convalescent COVID-19 samples. PBMCs, B-cell-depleted T cells, or T cells were the source of the cDNA or gDNA that made up the material.

Some clones are missing from TCRdb's copy, which holds only in-frame ones; the method was immunoSEQ multiplex PCR. This table holds 71,000 or so clones, 86% found once. With 1 base clipped from V and 8 bases from J, the junction kept 5 bases outside the gene matches. The CDR3 is made up of 14 amino acids. Germline V gene sequence: CDR1 SGHKS, CDR2 YYEKEE (reference sequence). This sequence was found in a man of 80 years or more in a cohort sampled during active COVID-19. V and J are TRBV5-5 and TRBJ2-7, with 11 nucleotides matching TRBD1. Sequencing was performed on peripheral blood. CDR3 DNA: TGTGCCAGCAGCTTGTCCGGGACAGGGGGACAGCAGTACTTC. This encodes CASSLSGTGGQQYF.